This TCR beta chain is drawn from a study of T cells after yellow fever vaccination. At the level of the study: Those fractions that held only low numbers of cells were prepared using the SMART-Seq v4 Ultra Low Input RNA kit. Study observations and caveats: Booster samples showed a return of most primary-vaccination clones (around 95% CD4, about 88% CD8).

Looked up from germline, CDR1 is LGHDT and CDR2 is YNNKEL (reference sequence). The V and J ends lost 6 bases and 10 bases, in that order; junction bases with no gene match: 8. The CDR3 has 13 amino acids. This clonotype has just a few counts. The antigen is unknown. UMIs and a universal primer site were added when TCR cDNA was made by 5'RACE template switching. A single record per CDR3 protein comes from TCRdb applying MiXCR to the 5' RACE reads. Of 500,000 to 550,000 distinct CDR3 sequences in the sample, 20% to 25% are singletons; the top ten hold around 16%. The chain is built from TRBV3-1 and TRBJ2-1; 8 bases are shared with TRBD2. The TCR sequence derives from a man aged 18 to 35 who received the YFV17D yellow fever vaccine. This specimen consisted of PBMCs, obtained around 3 weeks after the first yellow fever vaccination. CDR3 sequence: CASRAGAGLEQFF. The CDR3 DNA follows: TGTGCCAGCAGAGCGGGGGCGGGTCTCGAGCAGTTCTTC.